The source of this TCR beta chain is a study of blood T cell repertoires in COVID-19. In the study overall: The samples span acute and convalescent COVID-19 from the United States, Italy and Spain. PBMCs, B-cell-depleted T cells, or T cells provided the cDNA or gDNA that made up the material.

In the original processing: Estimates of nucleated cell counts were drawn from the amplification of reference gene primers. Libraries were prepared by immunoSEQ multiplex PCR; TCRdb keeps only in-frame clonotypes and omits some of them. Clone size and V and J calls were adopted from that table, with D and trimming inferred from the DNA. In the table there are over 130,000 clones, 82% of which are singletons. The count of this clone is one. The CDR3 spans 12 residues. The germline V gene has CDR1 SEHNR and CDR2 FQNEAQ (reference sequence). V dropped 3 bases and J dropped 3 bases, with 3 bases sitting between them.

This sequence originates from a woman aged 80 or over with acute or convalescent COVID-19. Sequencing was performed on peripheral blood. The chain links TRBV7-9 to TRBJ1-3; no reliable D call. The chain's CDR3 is CASSFGGNTIYF. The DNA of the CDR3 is TGTGCCAGCAGCTTCGGTGGAAACACCATATATTTT.